The 3 T cell receptor beta chains presented below share a single source sample, sequenced in a study of blood T cells in healthy people across ages. The authors ran a second PCR of about 6 to 11 cycles using a sample-barcoded 5' primer and a J-beta primer mix. TCRdb re-analysed the 5' RACE reads in MiXCR, keeping a single row per CDR3 protein. The top ten hold about 12% of the sample, which has some 1.1 million distinct CDR3 sequences, 35% to 40% seen once. The sample consisted of blood. The source is a man in his late teens or twenties in good health.

This clonotype was seen ten or more times. The chain is built from TRBV3-1 and TRBJ1-5; 9 bases agree with TRBD1. Germline-derived CDR1 and CDR2 are LGHDT and YNNKEL (reference sequence). This CDR3 is built from 14 residues. Trimming removed 2 bases from V and 5 bases from J; junction bases left unmatched: 1. DNA of the CDR3: TGTGCCAGCAGCCAAACAGGGGGCGATCAGCCCCAGCATTTT. This gives the protein CASSQTGGDQPQHF.

This clonotype turned up a few times. The J gene is TRBJ2-1, the V gene TRBV7-9; D may match TRBD1 or TRBD2 (6 bases each). The CDR3 has 17 amino acids. The V gene's germline CDR1 is SEHNR and CDR2 FQNEAQ (reference sequence). V gave up 0 bases and J gave up 5 bases, with 17 bases separating them. This CDR3 reads CASSLAPPGAVNNEQFF. The CDR3 DNA reads as TGTGCCAGCAGCTTAGCCCCTCCGGGGGCCGTGAACAATGAGCAGTTCTTC.

The table lists this clonotype with a few counts. The chain combines TRBV10-3 with TRBJ2-7, with D unresolved. V dropped 7 bases and J dropped 5 bases, with 27 bases sitting between them. CDR3 length: 17 amino acids. The V gene's germline CDR1 is ENHRY and CDR2 SYGVKD. CDR3 in DNA: TGTGCCATCAACTCCTCCCGCCCGACGTTTCTTCGCCACGAGCAGTACTTC. It translates to CAINSSRPTFLRHEQYF.